Below are 27 T cell receptor beta chains sequenced from a single sample in a study of CD8 T cells in Susac syndrome. With random hexamers, reverse transcription was performed on about 0.5 to 1 ug of RNA. TCRdb re-derived calls from the immunoSEQ multiplex PCR reads in MiXCR, one entry per CDR3 protein. Of 150,000 to 200,000 distinct CDR3 sequences detected, 90% to 95% appear once; the ten largest clones hold 0.15% to 0.2%. Source material: CD8+ T cells from PBMCs. These receptors came from a human donor with multiple sclerosis.

The chain joins TRBV28 to TRBJ2-2; D is undetermined. CDR1 and CDR2 from the germline V gene are MDHEN and SYDVKM. This CDR3 contains 15 residues. Trimming left V 1 base short and J 1 base short, with 7 bases between. CDR3 in DNA: TGTGCCAGCAGTTTATACGCCGGGAACACCGGGGAGCTGTTTTTT. Encoded protein: CASSLYAGNTGELFF.

The chain has TRBV29-1 and TRBJ2-5; D remains unclear. Trimming took 0 bases from V and 2 from J, leaving 7 bases between them. Germline assignment: CDR1 SQVTM and CDR2 ANQGSEA. The CDR3 totals 13 residues. The CDR3 DNA sequence: TGCAGCGTTGAAGACGGTTTTCAAGAGACCCAGTACTTC. Translation: CSVEDGFQETQYF.

The chain combines TRBV6-2 or TRBV6-3 with TRBJ2-5; D is unclear. Trimming took off 8 bases at V and 0 bases at J, with 16 bases between the two ends. This CDR3 is 15 amino acids long. Germline loops: CDR1 MNHEY, CDR2 SVGEGT. The CDR3 protein is CASSLDRTYQETQYF. The CDR3 nucleotides read TGTGCCAGCTCACTGGACCGAACGTACCAAGAGACCCAGTACTTC.

J is TRBJ2-4 and V is TRBV14, with D uncertain. The CDR3 loop spans 17 amino acids. Germline V gene data show CDR1 as SGHDN and CDR2 as FVKESK. V was trimmed by 1 base and J by 0 bases, leaving 13 bases between them. The CDR3 protein is CASSQATFTVAKNIQYF. CDR3 DNA sequence: TGTGCCAGCAGCCAAGCTACCTTCACGGTAGCCAAAAACATTCAGTACTTC.

The chain joins TRBV9 to TRBJ1-6; the D is unclear. Germline loops: CDR1 SGDLS, CDR2 YYNGEE. V was shortened by 0 bases and J by 13 bases, with 8 bases between the two germline ends. The CDR3 totals 12 residues. CDR3 nucleotide sequence: TGTGCCAGCAGCGTAGGTCAGCCTCCCCTCCACTTT. Its translation is CASSVGQPPLHF. The variable domain in full, with the rest retrieved from reference TRBV9 and TRBJ1-6, is DSGVTQTPKHLITATGQRVTLRCSPRSGDLSVYWYQQSLDQGLQFLIQYYNGEERAKGNILERFSAQQFPDLHSELNLSSLELGDSALYFCASSVGQPPLHFGNGTRLTVT.

The chain combines TRBV5-1 with TRBJ2-7; D possibly corresponds to TRBD1 (6 bases). The germline V and J ends were trimmed by 0 bases and 0 bases, with 13 bases remaining between them. The CDR3 sequence is 16 residues long. The germline CDR1 and CDR2 sequences are SGHRS and YFSETQ. The CDR3 is CASSLDAGTSSYEQYF. In DNA form, the CDR3 reads TGCGCCAGCAGCTTGGACGCCGGGACATCCTCCTACGAGCAGTACTTC.

This chain joins TRBV5-6 and TRBJ1-5; D unclear. The length of the CDR3 is 13 residues. V lost 4 bases to trimming and J lost 3 bases, with 8 bases between them. The germline V gene encodes CDR1 SGHDT and CDR2 YYEEEE. The CDR3 loop reads CASSESNNQPQHF. As DNA, the CDR3 is TGTGCCAGCAGCGAGTCTAACAATCAGCCCCAGCATTTT.

This chain links TRBV29-1 with TRBJ2-7, with 10 bases matching TRBD1. Per the germline V gene, CDR1 is SQVTM and CDR2 is ANQGSEA. With 2 bases clipped from V and 0 bases from J, the junction kept 4 bases outside the gene matches. The CDR3 consists of 15 residues. The CDR3 DNA reads as TGCAGCGTTGAAAGTAGGACAGGGGGCTCCTACGAGCAGTACTTC. It yields the protein CSVESRTGGSYEQYF.

The chain employs TRBV7-2 and TRBJ2-3; the D call may be TRBD1 or TRBD2 (6 bases each). The CDR3 is 17 amino acids. Germline-derived CDR1 and CDR2 are SGHTA and FQGNSA. V lost 5 bases and J lost 2, with 20 bases in between. CDR3 sequence: CASSPHAGTGSTDTQYF. CDR3 nucleotides: TGTGCCAGCAGCCCCCACGCGGGAACAGGGTCCACAGATACGCAGTATTTT.

This chain uses TRBV29-1 with TRBJ1-1; TRBD1 might be the D (6 bases). This CDR3 is built from 12 residues. The germline gives CDR1 SQVTM, CDR2 ANQGSEA. Trimming removed 7 bases from V and 0 bases from J, with 9 bases in between. Here the CDR3 reads CSGGGVNTEAFF. The CDR3 DNA reads as TGCAGCGGCGGGGGCGTGAACACTGAAGCTTTCTTT.

The CDR3 sequence: CASSTHGQREEHEQFF. CDR3 nucleotide sequence: TGTGCCAGTAGTACCCACGGACAGAGGGAGGAGCATGAGCAGTTCTTC. This sequence joins TRBV19 and TRBJ2-1; either TRBD1 or TRBD2 may fit D (6 bases each). The V and J ends lost 4 bases and 8 bases respectively, with 21 bases between them. The CDR3 loop spans 16 amino acids. The germline gives CDR1 LNHDA, CDR2 SQIVND (reference sequence).

The chain carries TRBV25-1 and TRBJ1-2; 9 nucleotides align to TRBD1. V shed 6 bases, J shed 5 bases, and the junction held 4 bases outside the gene matches. Germline V gene data show CDR1 as MGHDK and CDR2 as SYGVNS. The CDR3 length is 13 residues. CDR3 residues: CASRETGGYGYTF. The CDR3 bases are TGTGCCAGCAGGGAGACAGGGGGGTATGGCTACACCTTC.

V and J are TRBV20-1 and TRBJ1-2; tentatively, D is TRBD1 (6 bases). The CDR3 has 10 residues. In germline, CDR1 is DFQATT, CDR2 SNEGSKA (reference sequence). The V and J ends lost 5 bases and 11 bases respectively, with 12 bases between them. The CDR3: CSAEGGVYTF. The CDR3 nucleotides read TGCAGTGCTGAGGGGGGGGTGTACACCTTC.

The V gene is TRBV16, the J gene TRBJ1-5; D ambiguous. Germline loops: CDR1 KGHSY, CDR2 FQNENV. V shed 2 bases and J shed 0 bases, with 8 bases lying between them. There are 15 residues in the CDR3. The CDR3 region is CASSQRQASNQPQHF. CDR3 sequence (DNA): TGTGCCAGCAGCCAACGGCAGGCTAGCAATCAGCCCCAGCATTTT.

The J gene is TRBJ2-2, the V gene TRBV24-1, with 11 bases lining up with TRBD1. Per the germline V gene, CDR1 is KGHDR and CDR2 is SFDVKD. J was trimmed by 4 bases and V by 9 bases; bases with no gene match: 6. This CDR3 comprises 15 residues. Here the CDR3 reads CATPRGTGGTGELFF. CDR3 bases: TGTGCCACCCCCCGGGGGACAGGGGGCACCGGGGAGCTGTTTTTT.

In its sample, this clonotype was seen a few times. This chain uses TRBV5-1 with TRBJ1-5; D not certain. Looked up from germline, CDR1 is SGHRS and CDR2 is YFSETQ. CDR3 length: 15 amino acids. The V end lost 0 bases, the J end lost 5 bases, and 12 bases lay between the germline ends. Here the CDR3 DNA reads TGCGCCAGCAGCTTGGGGGGAGGGCTTGATCAGCCCCAGCATTTT. Translation: CASSLGGGLDQPQHF.

The chain links TRBV11-2 to TRBJ2-5; D uncertain. Germline CDR1 SGHAT, CDR2 FQNNGV. There are 9 residues in the CDR3. Trimming stripped 9 bases from V and 5 bases from J, with 4 bases between. CDR3 DNA sequence: TGTGCCAGGGTGGAGACCCAGTACTTC. Translating gives CARVETQYF.

In DNA, the CDR3 is TGTGCCAGCAGTGATCCAACAGGGTCCTCCCAACCGTACGAGCAGTACTTC. This gives the protein CASSDPTGSSQPYEQYF. The rearrangement uses TRBV25-1 and TRBJ2-7; tentative D call: TRBD1 (6 bases). CDR1 MGHDK and CDR2 SYGVNS come from the germline V gene. CDR3 length: 17 residues. The V gene lost 3 bases and the J gene lost 4 bases, with 22 bases spanning the gap.

V is TRBV19 and J is TRBJ2-3; 7 bases agree with TRBD1. The ends lost 6 bases at V and 0 bases at J; junction bases unmatched: 3. This CDR3 region has 14 residues. Germline CDR1 reads LNHDA; CDR2 reads SQIVND (reference sequence). In DNA form, the CDR3 reads TGTGCCAGTAGCGAGGGGGCTAGCACAGATACGCAGTATTTT. Translating gives CASSEGASTDTQYF.

The chain is built from TRBV29-1 and TRBJ2-1, with 7 bases aligning to TRBD1. Germline CDR1 reads SQVTM; CDR2 reads ANQGSEA. V shed 4 bases, J shed 4 bases, and the junction held 10 bases outside the gene matches. This CDR3 region has 15 residues. CDR3 DNA: TGCAGCGTTGTACCTGGGGACAGAACATACAATGAGCAGTTCTTC. Protein: CSVVPGDRTYNEQFF.

The rearrangement joins TRBV12-3 or TRBV12-4 to TRBJ2-1; weak D call: TRBD1 (5 bases). Trimming removed 6 bases at V and 8 bases at J, with 17 bases between. This CDR3 has 14 residues. The CDR3 DNA follows: TGTGCCAGCAGCCACGCAGGGAAGGTTCATGAGCAGTTCTTC. It is translated as CASSHAGKVHEQFF.

The chain uses TRBV29-1 and TRBJ2-1, with 9 bases aligning to TRBD2. Germline V gene sequence: CDR1 SQVTM, CDR2 ANQGSEA. The J segment lost 9 bases and the V segment lost 4 bases, leaving 4 bases of the junction unmatched. The CDR3 spans 12 residues. CDR3 amino acids: CSVGGTSSEQFF. The CDR3 DNA reads TGCAGCGTTGGGGGGACTAGCTCTGAGCAGTTCTTC.

The CDR3 nucleotides are TGTGCCAGCAGGTACCAGGGAACCGGGGAGCTGTTTTTT. Its protein is CASRYQGTGELFF. The chain couples TRBV28 to TRBJ2-2, with a tentative D call TRBD1 (5 bases). The CDR3 spans 13 residues. CDR1 and CDR2 (germline): MDHEN, SYDVKM. V lost 6 bases, J lost 5 bases, and 10 bases lay in between.

The J gene is TRBJ1-6, the V gene TRBV12-3 or TRBV12-4; no reliable D call. The V gene lost 6 bases and the J gene lost 7 bases, with 7 bases spanning the gap. The CDR3 has 12 residues. CDR3: CASRYENSPLHF. DNA of the CDR3: TGTGCCAGCAGGTACGAGAATTCACCCCTCCACTTT.

The V gene is TRBV20-1, the J gene TRBJ2-7, with 7 bases matching TRBD1. J lost 3 bases, V lost 5 bases, and 4 bases had no gene match. The length of the CDR3 is 12 residues. Germline CDR1 DFQATT, CDR2 SNEGSKA (reference sequence). CDR3 sequence (DNA): TGCAGTGCTCGACAGGGTATCTACGAGCAGTACTTC. Its translation: CSARQGIYEQYF.

The CDR3 spells CASRVGRVETQYF. In nucleotides, the CDR3 is TGTGCCAGCAGGGTAGGCCGAGTTGAGACCCAGTACTTC. The chain links TRBV7-9 to TRBJ2-5; D is ambiguous. The germline CDR1 and CDR2 sequences are SEHNR and FQNEAQ (reference sequence). CDR3 length equals 13 residues. The ends were cut back, 6 bases at V and 5 bases at J, with 13 bases in the middle.

The V call is TRBV14, the J call TRBJ1-5, with unresolved D. Trimming removed 5 bases from V and 6 bases from J, with 14 bases in between. The CDR3 runs 14 residues. The V gene's germline CDR1 is SGHDN and CDR2 FVKESK. In DNA, the CDR3 is TGTGCCAGCAGCTCCGTCGGGTGGTTTCAGCCCCAGCATTTT. This translates into CASSSVGWFQPQHF.